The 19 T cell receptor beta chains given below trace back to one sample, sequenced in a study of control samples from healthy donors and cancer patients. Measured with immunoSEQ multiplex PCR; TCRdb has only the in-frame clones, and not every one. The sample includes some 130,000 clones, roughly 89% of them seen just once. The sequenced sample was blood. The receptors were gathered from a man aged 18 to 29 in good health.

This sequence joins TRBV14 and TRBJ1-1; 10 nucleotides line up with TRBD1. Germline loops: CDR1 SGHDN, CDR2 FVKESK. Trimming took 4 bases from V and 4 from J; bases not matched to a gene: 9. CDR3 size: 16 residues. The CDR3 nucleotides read TGTGCCAGCAGCCCGGACAGGGGGTCGGGGAGCACTGAAGCTTTCTTT. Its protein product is CASSPDRGSGSTEAFF.

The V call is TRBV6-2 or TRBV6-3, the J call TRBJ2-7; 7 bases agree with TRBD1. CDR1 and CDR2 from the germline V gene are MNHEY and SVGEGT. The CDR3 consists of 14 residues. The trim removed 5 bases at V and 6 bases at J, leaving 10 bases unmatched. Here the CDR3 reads CASSAQGQLSEQYF. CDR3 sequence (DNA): TGTGCCAGCAGTGCACAGGGACAGTTAAGCGAGCAGTACTTC.

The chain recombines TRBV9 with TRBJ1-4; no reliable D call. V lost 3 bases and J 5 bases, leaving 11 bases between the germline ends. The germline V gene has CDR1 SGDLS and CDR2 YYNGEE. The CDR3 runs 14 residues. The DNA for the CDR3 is TGTGCCAGCAGCGCGGGTCGAGGAAATGAAAAACTGTTTTTT. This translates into CASSAGRGNEKLFF.

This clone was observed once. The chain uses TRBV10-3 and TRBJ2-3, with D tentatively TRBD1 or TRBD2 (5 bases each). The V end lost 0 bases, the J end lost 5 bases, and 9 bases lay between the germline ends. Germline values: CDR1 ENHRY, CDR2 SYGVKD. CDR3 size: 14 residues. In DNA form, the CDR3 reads TGTGCCATCAGTGAGTCGATGGGGGAAGATACGCAGTATTTT. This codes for CAISESMGEDTQYF.

DNA for the CDR3: TGCAGCGGGCCCAGAATTCCGGGACTAGGGAGGAACACCGGGGAGCTGTTTTTT. As protein: CSGPRIPGLGRNTGELFF. V gene TRBV29-1 combines with J gene TRBJ2-2, with TRBD2 identical over 8 bases. The V and J ends lost 7 bases and 1 base, in that order; junction bases with no gene match: 17. The CDR3 has 18 amino acids. Per germline, CDR1 SQVTM and CDR2 ANQGSEA.

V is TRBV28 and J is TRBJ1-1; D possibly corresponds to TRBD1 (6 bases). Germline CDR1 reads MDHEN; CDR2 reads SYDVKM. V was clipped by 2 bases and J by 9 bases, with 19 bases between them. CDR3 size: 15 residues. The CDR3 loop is CASSLPTRDTPKAFF. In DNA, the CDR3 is TGTGCCAGCAGTTTACCCACCCGGGACACCCCTAAAGCTTTCTTT.

The CDR3 bases are TGTGCCAGTAGTGTCCTAACTCTAGCTACTAGCACAGATACGCAGTATTTT. The encoded protein is CASSVLTLATSTDTQYF. J is TRBJ2-3 and V is TRBV19; tentatively, D is TRBD2 (5 bases). The CDR3 contains 17 residues. The V gene lost 5 bases and the J gene lost 0 bases, with 18 bases spanning the gap. Per the germline V gene, CDR1 is LNHDA and CDR2 is SQIVND (reference sequence).

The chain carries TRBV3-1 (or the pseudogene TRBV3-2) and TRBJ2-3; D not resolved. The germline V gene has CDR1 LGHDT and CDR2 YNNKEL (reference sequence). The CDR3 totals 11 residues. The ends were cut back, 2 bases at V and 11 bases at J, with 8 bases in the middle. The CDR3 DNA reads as TGTGCCAGCAGCCAATCGAAGGGGCAGTATTTT. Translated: CASSQSKGQYF.

Here the CDR3 reads CASPTPGLAGNEQFF. CDR3 in DNA: TGTGCCAGCCCCACCCCCGGGCTAGCGGGGAATGAGCAGTTCTTC. This chain joins TRBV5-4 and TRBJ2-1; 9 bases align to TRBD2. Per germline, CDR1 SGHNT and CDR2 YYREEE (reference sequence). V was clipped by 7 bases and J by 7 bases; unmatched bases: 12. This CDR3 contains 15 residues.

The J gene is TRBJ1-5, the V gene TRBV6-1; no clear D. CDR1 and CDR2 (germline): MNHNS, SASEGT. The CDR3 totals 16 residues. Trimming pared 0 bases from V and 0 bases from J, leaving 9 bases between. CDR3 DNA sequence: TGTGCCAGCAGTGAAGCCAGGTGGTATAGCAATCAGCCCCAGCATTTT. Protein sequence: CASSEARWYSNQPQHF.

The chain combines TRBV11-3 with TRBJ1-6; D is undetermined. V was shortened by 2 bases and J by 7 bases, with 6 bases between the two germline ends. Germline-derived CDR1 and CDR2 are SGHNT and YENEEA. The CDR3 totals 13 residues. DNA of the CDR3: TGTGCCAGCAGCTTACTGGGGAATTCACCCCTCCACTTT. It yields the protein CASSLLGNSPLHF.

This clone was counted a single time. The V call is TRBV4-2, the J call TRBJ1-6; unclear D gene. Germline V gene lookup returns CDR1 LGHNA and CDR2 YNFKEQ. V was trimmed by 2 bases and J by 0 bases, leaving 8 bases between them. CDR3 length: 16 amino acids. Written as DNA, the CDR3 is TGTGCCAGCAGCCAATTTAGGAACTCCTATAATTCACCCCTCCACTTT. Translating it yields CASSQFRNSYNSPLHF.

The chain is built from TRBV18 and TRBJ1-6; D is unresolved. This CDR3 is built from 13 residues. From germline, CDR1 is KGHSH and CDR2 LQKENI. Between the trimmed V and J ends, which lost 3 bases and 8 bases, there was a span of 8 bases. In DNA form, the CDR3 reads TGTGCCAGCTCACCCGCCCGGGATTCACCCCTCCACTTT. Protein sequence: CASSPARDSPLHF.

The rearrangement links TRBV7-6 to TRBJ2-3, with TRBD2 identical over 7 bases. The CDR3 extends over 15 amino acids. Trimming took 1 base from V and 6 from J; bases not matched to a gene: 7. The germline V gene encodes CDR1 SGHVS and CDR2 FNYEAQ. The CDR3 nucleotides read TGTGCCAGCAGCTTAGGTTCGGGGGGTTGGGATACGCAGTATTTT. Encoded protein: CASSLGSGGWDTQYF.

CDR3 bases: TGTGCCAGCAGCTCGGAGGACAGGGTCGAGTATGGCTACACCTTC. Residues: CASSSEDRVEYGYTF. The chain employs TRBV13 and TRBJ1-2; 8 bases are shared with TRBD1. This CDR3 spans 15 amino acids. CDR1 is PRHDT, CDR2 FYEKMQ, per germline (reference sequence). Trimming took 4 bases from V and 5 from J; bases not matched to a gene: 9. Drawing the rest from reference TRBV13 and TRBJ1-2, the complete variable domain is AAGVIQSPRHLIKEKRETATLKCYPIPRHDTVYWYQQGPGQDPQFLISFYEKMQSDKGSIPDRFSAQQFSDYHSELNMSSLELGDSALYFCASSSEDRVEYGYTFGSGTRLTVV.

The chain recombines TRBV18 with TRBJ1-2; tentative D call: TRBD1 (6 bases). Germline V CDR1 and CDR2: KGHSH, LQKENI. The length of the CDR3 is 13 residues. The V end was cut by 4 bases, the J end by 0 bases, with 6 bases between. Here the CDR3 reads CASSHRANYGYTF. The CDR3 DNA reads TGTGCCAGCTCACACAGGGCTAACTATGGCTACACCTTC. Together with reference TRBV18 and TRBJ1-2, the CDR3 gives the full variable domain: NAGVMQNPRHLVRRRGQEARLRCSPMKGHSHVYWYRQLPEEGLKFMVYLQKENIIDESGMPKERFSAEFPKEGPSILRIQQVVRGDSAAYFCASSHRANYGYTFGSGTRLTVV.

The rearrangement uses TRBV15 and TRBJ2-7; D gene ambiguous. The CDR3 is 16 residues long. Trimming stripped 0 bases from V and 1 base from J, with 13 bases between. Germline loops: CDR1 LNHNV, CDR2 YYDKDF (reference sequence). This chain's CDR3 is CATSRDIRRSSYEQYF. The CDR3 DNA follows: TGTGCCACCAGCAGAGACATACGTCGTTCATCCTACGAGCAGTACTTC.

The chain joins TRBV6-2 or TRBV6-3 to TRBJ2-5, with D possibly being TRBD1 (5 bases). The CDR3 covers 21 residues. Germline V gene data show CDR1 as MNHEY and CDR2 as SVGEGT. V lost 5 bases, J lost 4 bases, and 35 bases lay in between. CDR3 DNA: TGTGCCAGCAGTCCCTCTGGCCGCTCAATTTCCCGGGCGGACACAAGAGAGACCCAGTACTTC. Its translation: CASSPSGRSISRADTRETQYF.

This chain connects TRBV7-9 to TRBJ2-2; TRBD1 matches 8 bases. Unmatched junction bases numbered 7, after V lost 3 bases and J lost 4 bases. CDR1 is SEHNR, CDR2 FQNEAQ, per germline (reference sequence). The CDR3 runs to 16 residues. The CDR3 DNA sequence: TGTGCCAGCAGCTTCTTGACAGGGGTCGTCACCGGGGAGCTGTTTTTT. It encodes CASSFLTGVVTGELFF.